The source of this TCR beta chain is a study of T-cell memory formation after mild COVID-19 (dated by TCRdb to the early 2020s). The study in broad terms: TCR sequence clusters from the two donors were largely donor specific. T-cell clones expanding and contracting after mild COVID-19 in a couple of donors were tracked by longitudinal TCRalpha and TCRbeta repertoire sequencing. The cohort comprised two young, previously healthy adult volunteers, one female and one male.

Ficoll-Paque density gradient centrifugation was used to isolate PBMCs. Spanning cysteine to phenylalanine, the CDR3 consists of 15 amino acids. CDR3 DNA only is kept here, 45 bases in frame from base 1. The germline V end is reduced by 3 bases and the J end by 8 bases; junction bases left unmatched: 8. From the germline V gene, CDR1 is KGHSH and CDR2 is LQKENI. The sequencer was an Illumina NovaSeq 6000. TCRalpha and TCRbeta cDNA libraries were built by 5'RACE with constant-segment primers, adding sample barcodes and unique molecular identifiers. RNA was extracted from every sample with Trizol reagent. The libraries were amplified in two PCR steps, and the second step added a second sample barcode and Illumina TruSeq adapters. The libraries were sequenced on an Illumina NovaSeq using 2 x 150 bp paired-end reads. Processing in the source paper ran as follows. Reads were demultiplexed and collapsed into UMI-guided consensus sequences with migec v1.2.7. Using mixcr v2.1.11, the UMI consensuses were aligned to TRA and TRB V and J templates and assembled into clonotypes. Clonotypes were classified as expanded or contracted when called significant by both edgeR and NoisET, with noise models trained on biological replicates. edgeR calls used a false discovery rate-adjusted p below 0.01 and a log2 fold-change threshold of 1. As an exploratory analysis of dynamics, max-normalized trajectories of the 1000 most abundant clonotypes were examined with PCA combined with hierarchical clustering. Separately sequenced CD4+ and CD8+ repertoires were used to assign a CD4 or CD8 phenotype to each responding clone. TCRdb applied fastp at Q25 and MiXCR to the public reads, then kept only in-frame beta chains. Each record represents a unique CDR3 protein, reported with the most common genes and DNA among its rows. TCRdb's processing, not the authors' own work, is the source of the V and J calls. The sample includes hundreds of thousands of distinct CDR3 sequences, with about an eighth observed a single time. Of the sample, roughly 22% falls within the top ten clones.

A few counts support this clonotype. The antigen it binds to is not known. Within one base of it there is no much larger clone, and no base qualities were kept. General study outcomes and caveats: Contracting CD4+ clones were located mainly in the CM and EM memory subsets, whereas CD8+ clones were found to be enriched in EMRA. Whether the second-wave clones peaking on day 37 were SARS-CoV-2 specific was not confirmed. Balanced CD4/CD8 phenotypes were observed for clones contracting from day 15 to 85, whereas a bias towards CD4+ was observed for a second wave of clones expanding from day 15 to 37. The detection of some responding clones in pre-infection memory suggests that pre-existing cross-reactive memory T cells joined the SARS-CoV-2 response. The study covered only a couple of mild cases, and larger cohorts including severe cases with pre-infection samples were considered necessary.

The clonotype comes from a man aged 18 to 29 who had mild COVID-19 (a few samples of this study predate the infection). The sample titles of this study are shuffled in the database, so cell type and time point are left out; the donor was told from shared clones. Sequencing was done on a sample of PBMCs or a T cell subset sorted from them (not recorded which). Rearrangement joined TRBV18 to TRBJ2-1, with 9 central nucleotides matching TRBD1. The CDR3 reads CASSPFGTGIHEQFF. The DNA reads TGTGCCAGCTCACCTTTCGGGACAGGGATCCATGAGCAGTTCTTC. Reference TRBV18 and TRBJ2-1 proteins supply the regions before and after the CDR3; the full variable domain is: NAGVMQNPRHLVRRRGQEARLRCSPMKGHSHVYWYRQLPEEGLKFMVYLQKENIIDESGMPKERFSAEFPKEGPSILRIQQVVRGDSAAYFCASSPFGTGIHEQFFGPGTRLTVL.